This is a list of T cell receptor beta chains from one sample in a study of T cells in Graves' hyperthyroidism and ophthalmopathy. Each CDR3 protein is one row after TCRdb ran MiXCR on the multiplex PCR reads. The profile shows about 100,000 distinct CDR3 sequences, roughly 15% of them singletons. Sequencing was performed on blood. The receptor source for this set is a woman in her forties or fifties with Graves' hyperthyroidism. The CDR3 runs from the conserved cysteine through the conserved F or W. Each record gives: V gene, J gene, clone size, D gene, CDR3 DNA, CDR3 protein. The D gene is left open where the match is weak. A clone size is listed for some rows: how often the clone was seen (once, few, many), or a class if it is expanded.

V gene: TRBV20-1
J gene: TRBJ1-2
clone size: few
D gene: -
CDR3 DNA: TGCAGTGCTAGCGAAGGGGCTCAGGGCTATGGCTACACCTTC
CDR3 protein: CSASEGAQGYGYTF

V gene: TRBV20-1
J gene: TRBJ2-3
clone size: many
D gene: -
CDR3 DNA: TGCAGTGCCGGATTGACCACAGATACGCAGTATTTT
CDR3 protein: CSAGLTTDTQYF

V gene: TRBV27
J gene: TRBJ1-2
clone size: many
D gene: TRBD1
CDR3 DNA: TGTGCCAGCAGAAGTGACAGGGGGCGCGGCTACACCTTC
CDR3 protein: CASRSDRGRGYTF

V gene: TRBV9
J gene: TRBJ1-4
clone size: few
D gene: -
CDR3 DNA: TGTGCCAGCAGCGCCGAGGGTTCAACTAATGAAAAACTGTTTTTT
CDR3 protein: CASSAEGSTNEKLFF

V gene: TRBV20-1
J gene: TRBJ1-1
clone size: many
D gene: TRBD1
CDR3 DNA: TGCAGTGCTAGGGAACAGGGGGCGCGACGCGCGAACACTGAAGCTTTCTTT
CDR3 protein: CSAREQGARRANTEAFF

V gene: TRBV2
J gene: TRBJ2-1
clone size: many
D gene: -
CDR3 DNA: TGTGCCAGCAGTGAAGGACGGGGAGGTGAGCAGTTCTTC
CDR3 protein: CASSEGRGGEQFF

V gene: TRBV20-1
J gene: TRBJ2-7
clone size: many
D gene: -
CDR3 DNA: TGCAGTGCCACCCGGATCGGATCCTACGAGCAGTACTTC
CDR3 protein: CSATRIGSYEQYF

V gene: TRBV15
J gene: TRBJ2-2
clone size: many
D gene: TRBD2
CDR3 DNA: TGTGCCACCAGCAGGAGGACTAGCGGACTCACCGGGGAGCTGTTTTTT
CDR3 protein: CATSRRTSGLTGELFF

V gene: TRBV3-1
J gene: TRBJ1-5
clone size: many
D gene: -
CDR3 DNA: TGTGCCAGCAGCCAAGGGGCCGGTAGATGGGGTCAGCCCCAGCATTTT
CDR3 protein: CASSQGAGRWGQPQHF

V gene: TRBV14
J gene: TRBJ2-1
clone size: many
D gene: -
CDR3 DNA: TGTGCCAGCAGCCAAAACAATGAGCAGTTCTTC
CDR3 protein: CASSQNNEQFF

V gene: TRBV18
J gene: TRBJ1-1
clone size: many
D gene: -
CDR3 DNA: TGTGCCAGCTCACCCCTACGCGGGGACACTGAAGCTTTCTTT
CDR3 protein: CASSPLRGDTEAFF

V gene: TRBV2
J gene: TRBJ2-7
clone size: many
D gene: -
CDR3 DNA: TGTGCCAGCAAGGACCGTTCCTCGCAGCACTTC
CDR3 protein: CASKDRSSQHF

V gene: TRBV19
J gene: TRBJ1-1
clone size: many
D gene: -
CDR3 DNA: TGTGCCAGTAGTATAGGAGGGACAATATCGAACACTGAAGCTTTCTTT
CDR3 protein: CASSIGGTISNTEAFF

V gene: TRBV7-7
J gene: TRBJ2-5
clone size: many
D gene: -
CDR3 DNA: TGTGCTAGCAGCTACGCAGGCGGCCAAGAGACCCAGTACTTC
CDR3 protein: CASSYAGGQETQYF

V gene: TRBV20-1
J gene: TRBJ1-5
clone size: -
D gene: TRBD1
CDR3 DNA: TGCAGTGCTAGAGATGCGACAGGGGGTCTTCAGCCCCAGCATTTT
CDR3 protein: CSARDATGGLQPQHF

V gene: TRBV19
J gene: TRBJ2-2
clone size: -
D gene: -
CDR3 DNA: TGTGCCAGTAGGCCCCCAGGGTTCCCTCATCGGCTGTTTTTT
CDR3 protein: CASRPPGFPHRLFF

V gene: TRBV11-2
J gene: TRBJ1-1
clone size: many
D gene: -
CDR3 DNA: TGTGCCAGCAGCTTTCAGGGTCGTACTGAAGCTTTCTTT
CDR3 protein: CASSFQGRTEAFF

V gene: TRBV6-1
J gene: TRBJ1-6
clone size: many
D gene: -
CDR3 DNA: TGTGCCAGCAGCCCCACCGGGTTCGCCCTCCACTTT
CDR3 protein: CASSPTGFALHF

V gene: TRBV20-1
J gene: TRBJ2-3
clone size: -
D gene: -
CDR3 DNA: TGCAGTGCTAAAGGGTCAGGGCCAGATACGCAGTATTTT
CDR3 protein: CSAKGSGPDTQYF

V gene: TRBV28
J gene: TRBJ2-3
clone size: many
D gene: TRBD2
CDR3 DNA: TGTGCCAGCAGCTATACTAGCGGGAGTGTTACAGATACGCAGTATTTT
CDR3 protein: CASSYTSGSVTDTQYF

V gene: TRBV25-1
J gene: TRBJ1-5
clone size: many
D gene: -
CDR3 DNA: TGTGCCCAGGGCCGCGCTGGCAATCAGCCCCAGCATTTT
CDR3 protein: CAQGRAGNQPQHF

V gene: TRBV12-3/TRBV12-4
J gene: TRBJ2-1
clone size: -
D gene: -
CDR3 DNA: TGTGCCAGCAGTTTAGTCTCCCTCGGCGGGAATGAGCAGTTCTTC
CDR3 protein: CASSLVSLGGNEQFF

V gene: TRBV27
J gene: TRBJ2-3
clone size: once
D gene: -
CDR3 DNA: TGTGCCAGCAGTAGGTTCAGCACAGATACGCAGTATTTT
CDR3 protein: CASSRFSTDTQYF

V gene: TRBV30
J gene: TRBJ1-2
clone size: many
D gene: -
CDR3 DNA: TGTGCCTGGAGTGTAGTAGGGGGATATGGCTACACCTTC
CDR3 protein: CAWSVVGGYGYTF

V gene: TRBV6-5
J gene: TRBJ2-1
clone size: many
D gene: TRBD2
CDR3 DNA: TGTGCCAGCAGTTACGGGACTAGCGGGAGGGTAGATGAGCAGTTCTTC
CDR3 protein: CASSYGTSGRVDEQFF

V gene: TRBV7-8
J gene: TRBJ1-3
clone size: many
D gene: -
CDR3 DNA: TGTGCCAGCAGCGCTGATAGCTCTGGAAACACCATATATTTT
CDR3 protein: CASSADSSGNTIYF

V gene: TRBV19
J gene: TRBJ2-3
clone size: many
D gene: -
CDR3 DNA: TGTGCCAGTAGTATGCGGCAGGGGGGTCACGCGGATACGCAGTATTTT
CDR3 protein: CASSMRQGGHADTQYF

V gene: TRBV6-1
J gene: TRBJ2-1
clone size: many
D gene: -
CDR3 DNA: TGTGCCAGCACCAAGCCGGGGGAGCCGTTTGGTGAGCAGTTCTTC
CDR3 protein: CASTKPGEPFGEQFF

V gene: TRBV4-1
J gene: TRBJ1-1
clone size: -
D gene: -
CDR3 DNA: TGCGCCAGCGGTGACAGGACGAACACTGAAGCTTTCTTT
CDR3 protein: CASGDRTNTEAFF

V gene: TRBV3-1
J gene: TRBJ2-3
clone size: -
D gene: -
CDR3 DNA: TGTGCCAGCAGCGAGGGGGGGACCGGCGAGTATACGCAGTATTTT
CDR3 protein: CASSEGGTGEYTQYF

V gene: TRBV24-1
J gene: TRBJ2-5
clone size: many
D gene: -
CDR3 DNA: TGTGCCACCAGTGATTTGTTGGACAGGGAGGGTGGTGGGACCCAGTACTTC
CDR3 protein: CATSDLLDREGGGTQYF

V gene: TRBV6-1
J gene: TRBJ2-1
clone size: many
D gene: TRBD2
CDR3 DNA: TGTGCCAGCAGTGTCGGAGGCGGGAGGACTTACAATGAGCAGTTCTTC
CDR3 protein: CASSVGGGRTYNEQFF

V gene: TRBV20-1
J gene: TRBJ2-5
clone size: many
D gene: TRBD1
CDR3 DNA: TGCAGTGCTAGAGCTCCAGACAGGGGTTTTTCTCGGGAGACCCAGTACTTC
CDR3 protein: CSARAPDRGFSRETQYF

V gene: TRBV20-1
J gene: TRBJ1-1
clone size: many
D gene: -
CDR3 DNA: TGCAGTGCAACCAGTAGCTTGGGTGGCGACACTGAAGCTTTCTTT
CDR3 protein: CSATSSLGGDTEAFF

V gene: TRBV7-2
J gene: TRBJ1-1
clone size: few
D gene: -
CDR3 DNA: TGTGCCAGCGCAGGGTTCGCCACTGAAGCTTTCTTT
CDR3 protein: CASAGFATEAFF

V gene: TRBV7-3
J gene: TRBJ2-6
clone size: many
D gene: -
CDR3 DNA: TGTGCCAGCAGCCGCTCTGGGGCCAACGTCCTGACTTTC
CDR3 protein: CASSRSGANVLTF

V gene: TRBV13
J gene: TRBJ2-1
clone size: -
D gene: -
CDR3 DNA: TGTGCCAGCAGCCGGTATCTCAGGAATGAGCAGTTCTTC
CDR3 protein: CASSRYLRNEQFF

V gene: TRBV11-1
J gene: TRBJ1-1
clone size: -
D gene: -
CDR3 DNA: TGTGCCAGCAGCAAACCGGGGGCAGGCCTGAACACTGAAGCTTTCTTT
CDR3 protein: CASSKPGAGLNTEAFF

V gene: TRBV5-1
J gene: TRBJ1-5
clone size: -
D gene: TRBD1
CDR3 DNA: TGTGCCGGCAGCTCAGGAGGGACAGGCAATCAGCCCCAGCATTTT
CDR3 protein: CAGSSGGTGNQPQHF

V gene: TRBV6-1
J gene: TRBJ1-2
clone size: many
D gene: TRBD1
CDR3 DNA: TGTGCCAGCAGTACGGGACAGGGGAGCTACACCTTC
CDR3 protein: CASSTGQGSYTF

V gene: TRBV11-2
J gene: TRBJ2-7
clone size: many
D gene: -
CDR3 DNA: TGTGCCAGCAGCTTCACCTCCGGAGGGATCGAGCAGTACTTC
CDR3 protein: CASSFTSGGIEQYF

V gene: TRBV4-2
J gene: TRBJ1-1
clone size: few
D gene: TRBD1
CDR3 DNA: TGTGCCAGCAGCCAAGATCCGTACAGGGGAGGAATCGTGAGGAACACTGAAGCTTTCTTT
CDR3 protein: CASSQDPYRGGIVRNTEAFF

V gene: TRBV20-1
J gene: TRBJ2-1
clone size: many
D gene: -
CDR3 DNA: TGCAGTGTAGGCAGGACTGGCGCCTACAATGAGCAGTTCTTC
CDR3 protein: CSVGRTGAYNEQFF

V gene: TRBV3-1
J gene: TRBJ2-1
clone size: -
D gene: -
CDR3 DNA: TGTGCCAGCAGCCTGCTCAGTAGCGACTCCTACAATGAACAGTTCTTC
CDR3 protein: CASSLLSSDSYNEQFF